This T cell receptor (beta chain) is from a study of T cells expressing NK-cell markers. Overall study: Investigators obtained TCR beta repertoires from sorted CD3+CD56+NKG2C+, CD3+CD56+NKG2C- and CD3+CD56-NKG2C+ T cells. With respect to HCMV, most of the eight sequenced donors were seropositive, and one was seronegative. Study conclusions and caveats: HCMV specificity of the expanded NKG2C+ T cell clones stayed unclear. Where several donors were concerned, these clonotypes also led the CD3+CD56-NKG2C+ fraction.

The CDR3 contains 11 residues. Germline V gene sequence: CDR1 DFQATT, CDR2 SNEGSKA (reference sequence). About this clonotype itself: The antigen remains undetermined.

TCRdb re-called the 5' RACE reads; one entry per CDR3 protein, DNA not given. The table for this sample gives over 250,000 distinct CDR3 sequences. This clonotype was obtained from a woman between 18 and 69 years old in good health. The sequenced sample consisted of blood T cells: a sorted CD56 or NKG2C T cell subset, CD4+ or CD8+ T cells, or bulk PBMC T cells (not recorded which). The V and J genes are TRBV20-1 and TRBJ1-2; no DNA is available, so the TRBD1 call from TCRdb remains unchecked. This CDR3 reads CSQGNEYGYTF.